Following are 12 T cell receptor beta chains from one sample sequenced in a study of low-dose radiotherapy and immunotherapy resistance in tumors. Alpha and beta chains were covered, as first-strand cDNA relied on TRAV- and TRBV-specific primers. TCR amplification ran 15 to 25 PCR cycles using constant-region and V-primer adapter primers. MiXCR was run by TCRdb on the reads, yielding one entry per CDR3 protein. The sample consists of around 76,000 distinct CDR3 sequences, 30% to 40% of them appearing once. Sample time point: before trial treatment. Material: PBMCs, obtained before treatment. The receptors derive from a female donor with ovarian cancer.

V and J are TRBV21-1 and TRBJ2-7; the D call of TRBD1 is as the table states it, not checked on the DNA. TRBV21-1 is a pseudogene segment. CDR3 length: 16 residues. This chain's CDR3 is CASSKEGQGSSYEQYF. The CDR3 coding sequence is TGTGCCAGCAGCAAAGAGGGGCAGGGCAGCTCCTACGAGCAGTACTTC.

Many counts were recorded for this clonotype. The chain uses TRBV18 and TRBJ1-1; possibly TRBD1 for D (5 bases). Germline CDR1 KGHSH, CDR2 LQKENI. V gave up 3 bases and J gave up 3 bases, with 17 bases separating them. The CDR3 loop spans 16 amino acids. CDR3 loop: CASSPLRIGEDTEAFF. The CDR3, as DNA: TGTGCCAGCTCACCGCTCAGGATAGGGGAAGACACTGAAGCTTTCTTT.

CDR3 DNA sequence: TGTGCCAGCGAGGTGTTAGTGTCGGCTGGGGCCAACGTCCTGACTTTC. Its translation is CASEVLVSAGANVLTF. The chain carries TRBV2 and TRBJ2-6, with D hard to call. V was shortened by 8 bases and J by 2 bases, with 16 bases between the two germline ends. Per germline, CDR1 SNHLY and CDR2 FYNNEI. CDR3 length: 16 amino acids.

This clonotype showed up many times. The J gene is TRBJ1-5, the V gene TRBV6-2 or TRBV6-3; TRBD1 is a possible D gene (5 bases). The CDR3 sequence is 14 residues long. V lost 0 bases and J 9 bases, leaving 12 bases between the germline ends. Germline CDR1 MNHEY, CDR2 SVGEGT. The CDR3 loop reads CASSYSPQDRPQHF. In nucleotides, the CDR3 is TGTGCCAGCAGTTACTCGCCACAGGATCGGCCCCAGCATTTT.

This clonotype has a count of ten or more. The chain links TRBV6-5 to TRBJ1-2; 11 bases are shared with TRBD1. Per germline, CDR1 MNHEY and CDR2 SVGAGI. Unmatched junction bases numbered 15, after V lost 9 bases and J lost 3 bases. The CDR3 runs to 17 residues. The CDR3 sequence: CASSFSGTGGVHYGYTF. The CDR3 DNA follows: TGTGCCAGTTCCTTCTCCGGGACAGGGGGGGTGCACTATGGCTACACCTTC.

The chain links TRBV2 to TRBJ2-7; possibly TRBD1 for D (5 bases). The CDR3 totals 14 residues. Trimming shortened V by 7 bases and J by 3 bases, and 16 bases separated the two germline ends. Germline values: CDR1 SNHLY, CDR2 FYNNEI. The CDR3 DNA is TGTGCCAGCACCGCCTGGGGCCAGGACTACGAGCAGTACTTC. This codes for CASTAWGQDYEQYF.

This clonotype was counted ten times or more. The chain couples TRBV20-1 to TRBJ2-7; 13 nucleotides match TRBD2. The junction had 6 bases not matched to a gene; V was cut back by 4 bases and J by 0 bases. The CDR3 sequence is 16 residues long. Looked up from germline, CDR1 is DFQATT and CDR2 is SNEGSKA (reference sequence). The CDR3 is CSATGLAGPNSYEQYF. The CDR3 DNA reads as TGCAGTGCTACGGGACTAGCGGGACCTAACTCCTACGAGCAGTACTTC.

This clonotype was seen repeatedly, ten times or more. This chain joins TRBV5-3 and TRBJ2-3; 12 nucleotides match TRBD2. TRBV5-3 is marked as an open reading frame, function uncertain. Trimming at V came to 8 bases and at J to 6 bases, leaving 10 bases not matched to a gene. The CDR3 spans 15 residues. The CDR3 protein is CASGKLAGGRDTQYF. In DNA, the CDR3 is TGTGCCAGCGGAAAACTAGCGGGGGGTAGGGATACGCAGTATTTT.

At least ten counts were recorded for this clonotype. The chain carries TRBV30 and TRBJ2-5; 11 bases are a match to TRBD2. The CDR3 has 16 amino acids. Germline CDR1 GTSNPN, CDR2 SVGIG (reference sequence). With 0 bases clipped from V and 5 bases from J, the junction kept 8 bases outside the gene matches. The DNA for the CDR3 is TGTGCCTGGAGTGTACCTAGCGGGGGGCCAGTGGAGACCCAGTACTTC. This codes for CAWSVPSGGPVETQYF.

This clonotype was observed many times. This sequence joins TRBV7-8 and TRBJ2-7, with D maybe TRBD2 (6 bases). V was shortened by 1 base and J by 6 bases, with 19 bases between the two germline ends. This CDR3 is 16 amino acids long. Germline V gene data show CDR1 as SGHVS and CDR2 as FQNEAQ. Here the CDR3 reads CASSLGLGGRAREQYF. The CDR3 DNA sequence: TGTGCCAGCAGCTTAGGCTTGGGAGGTAGGGCTCGCGAGCAGTACTTC.

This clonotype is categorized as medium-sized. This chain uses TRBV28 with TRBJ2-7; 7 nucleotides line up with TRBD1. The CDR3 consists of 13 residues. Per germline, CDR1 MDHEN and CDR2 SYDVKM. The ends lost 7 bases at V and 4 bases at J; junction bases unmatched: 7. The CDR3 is CASNVGQRYEQYF. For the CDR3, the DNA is TGTGCCAGCAACGTGGGACAGCGGTACGAGCAGTACTTC.

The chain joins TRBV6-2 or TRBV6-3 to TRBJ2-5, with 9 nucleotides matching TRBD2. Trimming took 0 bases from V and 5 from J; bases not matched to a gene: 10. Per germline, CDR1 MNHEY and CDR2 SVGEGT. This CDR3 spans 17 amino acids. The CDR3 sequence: CASSYSMGAGGIETQYF. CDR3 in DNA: TGTGCCAGCAGTTACTCGATGGGCGCGGGAGGGATTGAGACCCAGTACTTC.